This TCR beta chain came from a study of blood T cell repertoires in COVID-19. The overall study: Some COVID-19 samples were acute and others convalescent; all came from the United States, Italy and Spain. T cells, B-cell-depleted T cells, or PBMCs supplied cDNA or gDNA.

V shed 1 base and J shed 6 bases, with 15 bases lying between them. The CDR3 totals 16 residues. Germline V gene lookup returns CDR1 MGHDK and CDR2 SYGVNS. Per the original methods: Amplification from reference gene primers served as the basis for estimated nucleated cell counts. The data were produced by immunoSEQ multiplex PCR, yet TCRdb's version contains in-frame clones alone and is incomplete. V and J calls plus clone size are reproduced from that table; the DNA served to infer D and trimming. The sample shows approximately 160,000 clones, around 83% of them seen only once. The chain links TRBV25-1 to TRBJ2-2; no clear D gene. Sequences were obtained from peripheral blood. The TCR originated in a man aged 65 to 79 who had recovered from COVID-19. The CDR3 DNA is TGTGCCAGCAGTGAATCGCTTAGCCTCCCCTCCGGGGAGCTGTTTTTT. Protein product: CASSESLSLPSGELFF. Full variable domain (rest looked up from reference TRBV25-1 and TRBJ2-2): EADIYQTPRYLVIGTGKKITLECSQTMGHDKMYWYQQDPGMELHLIHYSYGVNSTEKGDLSSESTVSRIRTEHFPLTLESARPSHTSQYLCASSESLSLPSGELFFGEGSRLTVL.